The 25 T cell receptor beta chains reported below all come from one sample, sequenced in a study of shared clonotypes between healthy human individuals. Libraries were prepared by immunoSEQ multiplex PCR; TCRdb keeps only in-frame clonotypes and omits some of them. Of about 2.1 million clones detected, roughly 91% appear once; the ten largest clones hold 1.5% to 2%. CD45RO-negative cells were positively selected for CCR7, leaving out terminally differentiated effector memory CD45RA+ cells. Sequenced sample: naive CD8+ T cells from PBMCs. All receptors derive from a man between 18 and 29 years old in good health. Some clones in this sample may be carry-over from other donors' samples.

The sample holds one count of this clone. The chain recombines TRBV27 with TRBJ2-7; 8 bases map to TRBD2. V gave up 3 bases and J gave up 7 bases; unmatched junction bases: 17. This CDR3 contains 17 residues. Germline V CDR1 and CDR2: MNHEY, SMNVEV (reference sequence). CDR3 amino acids: CASSLLPLGGRTEEQYF. The CDR3 bases are TGTGCCAGCAGTTTGCTCCCGCTGGGCGGGAGGACCGAAGAGCAGTACTTC.

The V gene is TRBV27, the J gene TRBJ2-1; D is tentatively TRBD1 or TRBD2 (7 bases each). Trimming removed 5 bases at V and 7 bases at J, with 27 bases between. The CDR3 totals 18 residues. Germline V lookup: CDR1 MNHEY, CDR2 SMNVEV (reference sequence). CDR3 amino acids: CASSPQGGAGEWKNEQFF. The DNA of the CDR3 is TGTGCCAGCAGTCCGCAGGGGGGGGCGGGAGAATGGAAAAATGAGCAGTTCTTC.

Worth noting for this clone: A much larger clone lies one base from this, so it may be a read error. The genes are TRBV6-6 and TRBJ2-1, with D possibly being TRBD2 (5 bases). Germline loops: CDR1 MNHNY, CDR2 SVGAGI (reference sequence). The CDR3 is 15 residues long. V was cut by 6 bases and J by 0 bases, with 12 bases left in between. CDR3 amino acids: CASSPDWSSYNEQFF. CDR3 in DNA: TGTGCCAGCAGCCCGGACTGGAGCTCCTACAATGAGCAGTTCTTC.

This chain joins TRBV7-9 and TRBJ2-1; 7 bases map to TRBD2. The CDR3 spans 15 residues. Germline loops: CDR1 SEHNR, CDR2 FQNEAQ (reference sequence). V lost 5 bases, J lost 8 bases, and 12 bases stayed unmatched. The CDR3 DNA reads TGTGCCAGCAGCCCCTGGGGGGGATCAAGCGATGAGCAGTTCTTC. Amino acid sequence: CASSPWGGSSDEQFF. The whole variable domain, remainder taken from reference TRBV7-9 and TRBJ2-1, is DTGVSQNPRHKITKRGQNVTFRCDPISEHNRLYWYRQTLGQGPEFLTYFQNEAQLEKSRLLSDRFSAERPKGSFSTLEIQRTEQGDSAMYLCASSPWGGSSDEQFFGPGTRLTVL.

V is TRBV7-7 and J is TRBJ2-5; D may match TRBD1 or TRBD2 (5 bases each). The CDR3 has 17 residues. The germline V and J ends were trimmed by 0 bases and 5 bases, with 19 bases remaining between them. Germline lookup yields CDR1 SSHAT and CDR2 FNYEAQ (reference sequence). CDR3 bases: TGTGCCAGCAGCTTAGCGCTGGAGGCAGGGTTCCTCGAGACCCAGTACTTC. Its protein product is CASSLALEAGFLETQYF. Variable domain in full (rest from reference TRBV7-7 and TRBJ2-5): GAGVSQSPRYKVTKRGQDVTLRCDPISSHATLYWYQQALGQGPEFLTYFNYEAQPDKSGLPSDRFSAERPEGSISTLTIQRTEQRDSAMYRCASSLALEAGFLETQYFGPGTRLLVL.

Regarding this clone: This CDR3 is also generated by other DNA sequences in the sample. The chain recombines TRBV28 with TRBJ2-7; 9 nucleotides line up with TRBD1. Germline loops: CDR1 MDHEN, CDR2 SYDVKM. This CDR3 region has 14 residues. The V gene end was trimmed by 5 bases and the J gene end by 4 bases; junction bases not matched to a gene: 6. The CDR3: CASSPPGTGYEQYF. CDR3 in DNA: TGTGCCAGCAGTCCCCCCGGGACAGGGTACGAGCAGTACTTC.

The J gene is TRBJ2-7, the V gene TRBV27; possibly TRBD1 or TRBD2 for D (5 bases each). Per the germline V gene, CDR1 is MNHEY and CDR2 is SMNVEV (reference sequence). This CDR3 has 13 amino acids. Trimming cost V 0 bases and J 7 bases, with 10 bases left between them. The DNA for the CDR3 is TGTGCCAGCAGTTTATCATGGGGGTGGGAGCAGTACTTC. Translating gives CASSLSWGWEQYF.

The rearrangement joins TRBV28 to TRBJ2-1, with TRBD1 identical over 9 bases. CDR1 is MDHEN and CDR2 is SYDVKM in the germline V gene. V shed 3 bases, J shed 7 bases, and the junction held 10 bases outside the gene matches. This CDR3 is built from 16 residues. The CDR3 loop reads CASSFPRDRVENEQFF. In DNA, the CDR3 is TGTGCCAGCAGTTTTCCCCGGGACAGGGTCGAGAATGAGCAGTTCTTC.

The chain carries TRBV13 and TRBJ1-1, with a possible D match to TRBD1 (5 bases). The germline V gene encodes CDR1 PRHDT and CDR2 FYEKMQ (reference sequence). The CDR3 has 12 amino acids. V lost 5 bases, J lost 6 bases, and 10 bases lay in between. The CDR3 sequence is CASSGGRAEAFF. The CDR3 DNA follows: TGTGCCAGCAGCGGGGGTAGAGCTGAAGCTTTCTTT.

The CDR3 loop is CASSLLVLAGVNTGELFF. CDR3 bases: TGTGCCAGCAGCTTATTAGTACTAGCGGGAGTTAACACCGGGGAGCTGTTTTTT. The V gene is TRBV7-2, the J gene TRBJ2-2; TRBD2 matches at 11 bases. CDR3 length equals 18 residues. CDR1 is SGHTA and CDR2 is FQGNSA in the germline V gene. V was pared by 2 bases and J by 2 bases, with 7 bases of the junction left unmatched.

Turning to this clone: At one boundary the junction diverges from the germline segment, which might be a read error. The chain recombines TRBV15 with TRBJ2-7, with D hard to call. Germline V gene data show CDR1 as LNHNV and CDR2 as YYDKDF (reference sequence). CDR3 length equals 12 residues. The CDR3 loop is CATSGDGDEQYF. CDR3 sequence (DNA): TGTGCCACCAGCGGAGATGGCGACGAGCAGTACTTC. Full variable domain (outside the CDR3, taken from reference TRBV15 and TRBJ2-7): DAMVIQNPRYQVTQFGKPVTLSCSQTLNHNVMYWYQQKSSQAPKLLFHYYDKDFNNEADTPDNFQSRRPNTSFCFLDIRSPGLGDTAMYLCATSGDGDEQYFGPGTRLTVT.

The gene calls are TRBV9 and TRBJ1-2, with D possibly being TRBD1 (5 bases). V was trimmed by 0 bases and J by 1 base, leaving 16 bases between them. This CDR3 is built from 17 residues. Per the germline V gene, CDR1 is SGDLS and CDR2 is YYNGEE. Here the CDR3 reads CASSVAGGMGINYGYTF. For the CDR3, the DNA is TGTGCCAGCAGCGTAGCGGGGGGGATGGGGATTAACTATGGCTACACCTTC.

The V call is TRBV19, the J call TRBJ1-5; the match to TRBD1 covers 8 bases. From germline, CDR1 is LNHDA and CDR2 SQIVND (reference sequence). CDR3 length: 16 residues. V shed 3 bases, J shed 1 base, and the junction held 5 bases outside the gene matches. CDR3 in DNA: TGTGCCAGTAGTATGGGGACAGGACAGAGCAATCAGCCCCAGCATTTT. Its translation: CASSMGTGQSNQPQHF.

The chain uses TRBV28 and TRBJ1-2, with D uncertain. CDR1 is MDHEN and CDR2 is SYDVKM in the germline V gene. This CDR3 comprises 14 residues. Trimming pared 3 bases from V and 3 bases from J, leaving 11 bases between. This CDR3 reads CASSFASEDYGYTF. The CDR3 DNA reads as TGTGCCAGCAGTTTTGCGTCCGAAGACTATGGCTACACCTTC.

V gene TRBV6-5 combines with J gene TRBJ1-5, with TRBD1 identical over 9 bases. The CDR3 extends over 15 amino acids. Germline assignment: CDR1 MNHEY and CDR2 SVGAGI. The trim removed 6 bases at V and 3 bases at J, leaving 6 bases unmatched. The CDR3 here is CASRSGTGNNQPQHF. CDR3 nucleotides: TGTGCCAGCAGATCCGGGACAGGGAACAATCAGCCCCAGCATTTT.

The chain couples TRBV9 to TRBJ2-5; 7 nucleotides match TRBD2. Trimming removed 3 bases from V and 4 bases from J; junction bases left unmatched: 6. This CDR3 spans 14 amino acids. Germline assignment: CDR1 SGDLS and CDR2 YYNGEE. The CDR3 sequence: CASSGTGGGETQYF. For the CDR3, the DNA is TGTGCCAGCAGCGGGACGGGGGGAGGAGAGACCCAGTACTTC.

CDR3 protein: CASSSEPSGSSYNEQFF. CDR3 nucleotides: TGTGCCAGCAGCTCCGAACCTAGCGGGTCCTCCTACAATGAGCAGTTCTTC. The chain links TRBV7-7 to TRBJ2-1; TRBD2 agrees at 8 bases. V shed 4 bases, J shed 0 bases, and the junction held 8 bases outside the gene matches. The CDR3 covers 17 residues. The germline V gene encodes CDR1 SSHAT and CDR2 FNYEAQ (reference sequence).

The genes are TRBV29-1 and TRBJ1-2; D is ambiguous. V lost 6 bases and J lost 4, with 12 bases in between. Germline V CDR1 and CDR2: SQVTM, ANQGSEA. CDR3 size: 12 residues. For the CDR3, the DNA is TGCAGCGTCCTAGGCCTGCTCTATGGCTACACCTTC. Residues: CSVLGLLYGYTF. Using reference TRBV29-1 and TRBJ1-2 for the parts outside the CDR3, the full variable domain is SAVISQKPSRDICQRGTSLTIQCQVDSQVTMMFWYRQQPGQSLTLIATANQGSEATYESGFVIDKFPISRPNLTFSTLTVSNMSPEDSSIYLCSVLGLLYGYTFGSGTRLTVV.

Comment on this clone: The sample carries other DNA sequences with the same CDR3. This sequence joins TRBV11-2 and TRBJ2-7; D is possibly TRBD1 (6 bases). Trimming cost V 5 bases and J 1 base, with 9 bases left between them. The CDR3 extends over 13 amino acids. Germline values: CDR1 SGHAT, CDR2 FQNNGV. CDR3 sequence (DNA): TGTGCCAGCAGCCTCAGGGGTTCCTACGAGCAGTACTTC. Its protein product is CASSLRGSYEQYF.

The chain carries TRBV7-9 and TRBJ1-4; TRBD1 aligns across 7 bases. With 5 bases clipped from V and 4 bases from J, the junction kept 10 bases outside the gene matches. The CDR3 is 16 residues long. Germline CDR1 is SEHNR and CDR2 is FQNEAQ (reference sequence). Here the CDR3 reads CASSGPGQIFNEKLFF. CDR3 DNA sequence: TGTGCCAGCAGCGGCCCGGGACAGATCTTTAATGAAAAACTGTTTTTT.

The V gene is TRBV28, the J gene TRBJ2-7; 10 bases are shared with TRBD1. V gave up 2 bases and J gave up 5 bases; unmatched junction bases: 6. The germline V gene encodes CDR1 MDHEN and CDR2 SYDVKM. There are 15 residues in the CDR3. The CDR3 sequence is CASSLADRGLDEQYF. The CDR3 DNA sequence: TGTGCCAGCAGTTTAGCCGACAGGGGGCTGGACGAGCAGTACTTC.

This clone was detected once. The chain combines TRBV2 with TRBJ1-3, with a weak D call TRBD1 (6 bases). V lost 7 bases and J lost 1, with 14 bases in between. The CDR3 is made up of 15 amino acids. Germline CDR1 reads SNHLY; CDR2 reads FYNNEI. The CDR3 nucleotides read TGTGCCAGCACCGAGGGGGGTTTATCTGGAAACACCATATATTTT. This codes for CASTEGGLSGNTIYF.

This chain links TRBV9 with TRBJ2-1, with a weak D call TRBD1 (6 bases). CDR1 is SGDLS, CDR2 YYNGEE, per germline. This CDR3 is built from 18 residues. The V end was cut by 3 bases, the J end by 3 bases, with 22 bases between. This chain's CDR3 is CASSGAGRRGTRYNEQFF. The DNA of the CDR3 is TGTGCCAGCAGCGGCGCCGGACGCAGGGGAACCCGCTACAATGAGCAGTTCTTC.

This clone was recorded once. Other DNA sequences within the sample encode an identical CDR3. J is TRBJ2-7 and V is TRBV27; D remains ambiguous. The V gene lost 2 bases and the J gene lost 1 base, with 6 bases spanning the gap. The CDR3 has 13 amino acids. Germline V lookup: CDR1 MNHEY, CDR2 SMNVEV (reference sequence). The CDR3 is CASSLGLSYEQYF. CDR3 nucleotides: TGTGCCAGCAGTTTAGGTTTATCCTACGAGCAGTACTTC.

Only a few counts were recorded for this clone. The chain carries TRBV7-9 and TRBJ1-1, with a weak D call TRBD1 (5 bases). The CDR3 covers 15 residues. The V gene lost 4 bases and the J gene lost 4 bases, with 16 bases spanning the gap. Germline lookup yields CDR1 SEHNR and CDR2 FQNEAQ (reference sequence). In DNA, the CDR3 is TGTGCCAGCAGCTACGCGGGGGGAAGGAGCACTGAAGCTTTCTTT. Its translation is CASSYAGGRSTEAFF.